A selection of T cell receptor beta chains follows, all from one sample in a study of blood T cell repertoires in COVID-19. TCRdb's copy holds only in-frame clones and misses some; the assay was immunoSEQ multiplex PCR. Counted here are 240,000 or so clones, 70% to 85% occurring once; the ten biggest clones make up about 1.9%. The source material was peripheral blood. The receptor source for this set is an elderly woman with acute or convalescent COVID-19. The CDR3 runs from the conserved cysteine through the conserved F or W. The order of the fields is CDR3 length, J gene, V gene, clone size, D gene, CDR3 DNA, CDR3 protein. The D gene is left open where the match is weak. For some rows the clone size is stated as once, few or many, or as a class when expanded; others skip it.

14,TRBJ1-2,TRBV28,-,-,TGTGCCAGCAGTTCGTTTGGAGGGAACTATGGCTACACCTTC,CASSSFGGNYGYTF
13,TRBJ1-2,TRBV12-3/TRBV12-4,-,TRBD1,TGTGCCAGCAGTCACAGGGGCAACTATGGCTACACCTTC,CASSHRGNYGYTF
15,TRBJ1-6,TRBV11-2,-,TRBD1,TGTGCCAGCAGCCAAACCGGGACAGTGGGCTCACCCCTCCACTTT,CASSQTGTVGSPLHF
15,TRBJ2-7,TRBV5-1,-,TRBD2,TGCGCCAGCAGCTTATTAGCGGGAGAGAGTTACGGGCAGTACTTC,CASSLLAGESYGQYF
13,TRBJ1-6,TRBV30,-,-,TGTGCCTGGAGTGAGACTGTGAATTCACCCCTCCACTTT,CAWSETVNSPLHF
15,TRBJ2-2,TRBV30,-,TRBD2,TGTGCCTGGAGTGTAATAGCGGGAAGCACCGGGGAGCTGTTTTTT,CAWSVIAGSTGELFF
15,TRBJ2-6,TRBV29-1,-,TRBD2,TGCAGCGTTGCAGCGGGAGTTTCGGGGGCCAACGTCCTGACTTTC,CSVAAGVSGANVLTF
12,TRBJ2-5,TRBV28,-,TRBD1,TGTGCCAGCAGTGACCGGGACAGGGGCCAGTACTTC,CASSDRDRGQYF
15,TRBJ2-3,TRBV9,-,-,TGTGCCAGCAGCGTAGAGTCGGTCGCGATGAATACGCAGTATTTT,CASSVESVAMNTQYF
17,TRBJ2-7,TRBV18,-,-,TGTGCCAGCTCACCCCCGCCCAGAGGGATAGATTCCTACGAGCAGTACTTC,CASSPPPRGIDSYEQYF
14,TRBJ2-7,TRBV5-4,once,TRBD1,TGTGCCAGCAGCTTGGGAGGGACAGCCTACGAGCAGTACTTC,CASSLGGTAYEQYF
15,TRBJ2-7,TRBV2,-,TRBD1,TGTGCCAGCAGTGAAGGGACAGGGGGCTCCTACGAGCAGTACTTC,CASSEGTGGSYEQYF
15,TRBJ2-7,TRBV18,once,TRBD1,TGTGCCAGCTCACCAAGCTTAGGACAGGGATTCGAGCAGTACTTC,CASSPSLGQGFEQYF
13,TRBJ2-3,TRBV30,-,-,TGTGCCTGGAACCCAGGGTCTAGGGATACGCAGTATTTT,CAWNPGSRDTQYF
14,TRBJ1-5,TRBV19,-,-,TGTGCCAGTAGTATAGGGACAGCTGATCAGCCCCAGCATTTT,CASSIGTADQPQHF
15,TRBJ1-1,TRBV5-1,-,TRBD1,TGCGCCAGCAGCCCCGACAGGGGAATGAACACTGAAGCTTTCTTT,CASSPDRGMNTEAFF
14,TRBJ2-1,TRBV6-5,few,TRBD2,TGTGCCAGCACGATAGCGGGATCCTACAATGAGCAGTTCTTC,CASTIAGSYNEQFF
15,TRBJ2-7,TRBV28,once,TRBD1,TGTGCCAGCAGTTCACCGGGACAGGGGAACTACGAGCAGTACTTC,CASSSPGQGNYEQYF
17,TRBJ2-5,TRBV7-9,-,TRBD1,TGTGCCAGCAGCCCGGTGGGACAGGCGAGGACCCAAGAGACCCAGTACTTC,CASSPVGQARTQETQYF
14,TRBJ1-1,TRBV19,-,-,TGTGCCAGTAGTATGAGACCCGGGGACACTGAAGCTTTCTTT,CASSMRPGDTEAFF
16,TRBJ2-2,TRBV19,-,TRBD2,TGTGCCAGTAGTATAGGGGTAGCGGGACGCACCGGGGAGCTGTTTTTT,CASSIGVAGRTGELFF
15,TRBJ2-6,TRBV28,-,TRBD1,TGTGCCAGCAGACTCACAGGGGCTGGGGCCAACGTCCTGACTTTC,CASRLTGAGANVLTF
15,TRBJ2-3,TRBV6-1,-,-,TGTGCCAGCAGTGAATTAGGGGGTAGCACAGATACGCAGTATTTT,CASSELGGSTDTQYF
14,TRBJ1-1,TRBV11-2,-,-,TGTGCCAGCAGCTTGGTCAGGGAAGGCACTGAAGCTTTCTTT,CASSLVREGTEAFF
15,TRBJ2-7,TRBV28,-,TRBD1,TGTGCCAGCAGTTTCCTCCAGACAGGGACCTACGAGCAGTACTTC,CASSFLQTGTYEQYF
13,TRBJ2-7,TRBV5-6,-,-,TGTGCCAGCAGCTTGGGAGGGGGTTGGGAGCAGTACTTC,CASSLGGGWEQYF
16,TRBJ1-4,TRBV5-1,-,-,TGCGCCAGCAGCTTGGCAGGGTTGGCGGCTAATGAAAAACTGTTTTTT,CASSLAGLAANEKLFF
13,TRBJ2-1,TRBV7-2,few,-,TGTGCCAGCAGCTTAGGTCCGGGGGAGGAGCAGTTCTTC,CASSLGPGEEQFF
15,TRBJ2-1,TRBV5-1,-,TRBD2,TGCGCCAGCAAATTACGGGAGGGCAACCGCTATGAGCAGTTCTTC,CASKLREGNRYEQFF
12,TRBJ2-7,TRBV7-9,-,-,TGTGCCAGCAGCCAAAATACTAGGGAGCAGTACTTC,CASSQNTREQYF
14,TRBJ1-5,TRBV9,few,-,TGTGCCAGCAGCGTAGGCGGGGCCTGGGAACCCCAGCATTTT,CASSVGGAWEPQHF
16,TRBJ1-2,TRBV7-8,-,-,TGTGCCAGCAGCTGGGGGGTCGATGGGGCTCGCTATGGCTACACCTTC,CASSWGVDGARYGYTF
14,TRBJ2-1,TRBV27,-,TRBD2,TGTGCCAGCAGCGCCGCGGGGGGGCTCAATGAGCAGTTCTTC,CASSAAGGLNEQFF
14,TRBJ2-3,TRBV5-4,once,TRBD2,TGTGCCAGCCACTCTAGCGGGAGGGCAGATACGCAGTATTTT,CASHSSGRADTQYF
10,TRBJ2-1,TRBV6-5,-,-,TGTGCCAGTCAATACAATGAGCAGTTCTTC,CASQYNEQFF
14,TRBJ2-2,TRBV7-8,many,-,TGTGCCAGCCAGCGATACGCGAACACCGGGGAGCTGTTTTTT,CASQRYANTGELFF
15,TRBJ1-5,TRBV19,once,-,TGTGCCAGTAGTATTGGGAGTAACGGATATCAGCCCCAGCATTTT,CASSIGSNGYQPQHF
15,TRBJ2-3,TRBV9,-,TRBD1,TGTGCCAGCAGCTCCCGGACAGGAGGAACAGATACGCAGTATTTT,CASSSRTGGTDTQYF
15,TRBJ1-2,TRBV7-2,-,TRBD1,TGTGCCAGCAGCTTAGTCTCGACAGGGCAGTCCGGCTACACCTTC,CASSLVSTGQSGYTF
17,TRBJ1-5,TRBV24-1,-,TRBD1,TGTGCCACCAGTGATGGCCGGGACAGGGGACCAAATCAGCCCCAGCATTTT,CATSDGRDRGPNQPQHF
13,TRBJ2-3,TRBV19,-,-,TGTGCCAGTAGGTCCACATCCACAGATACGCAGTATTTT,CASRSTSTDTQYF